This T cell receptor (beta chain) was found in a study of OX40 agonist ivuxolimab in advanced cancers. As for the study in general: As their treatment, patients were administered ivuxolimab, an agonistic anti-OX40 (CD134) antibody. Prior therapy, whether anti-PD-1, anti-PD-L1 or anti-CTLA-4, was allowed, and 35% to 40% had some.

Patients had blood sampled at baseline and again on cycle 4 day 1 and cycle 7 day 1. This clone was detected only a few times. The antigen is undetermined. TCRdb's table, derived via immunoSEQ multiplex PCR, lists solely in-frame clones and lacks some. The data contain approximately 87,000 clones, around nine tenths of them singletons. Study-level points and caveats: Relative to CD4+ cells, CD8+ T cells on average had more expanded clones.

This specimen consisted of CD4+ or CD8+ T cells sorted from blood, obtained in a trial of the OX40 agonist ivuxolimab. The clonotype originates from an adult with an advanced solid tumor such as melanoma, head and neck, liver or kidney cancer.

The CDR3 nucleotides are TGTGCCAGTAGGCCACAGGGAGATCAGCCCCAGCATTTT. The encoded protein is CASRPQGDQPQHF. The chain uses TRBV19 and TRBJ1-5; TRBD1 is a possible D gene (6 bases). Germline CDR1 LNHDA, CDR2 SQIVND (reference sequence). The CDR3 covers 13 residues. Trimming cost V 6 bases and J 5 bases, with 11 bases left between them.